What follows are 20 T cell receptor beta chains derived from one specimen sequenced in a study of cytomegalovirus exposure and HLA in healthy donors. PCR involved 60 Vbeta and 13 Jbeta primers. The repertoire was sequenced with immunoSEQ multiplex PCR; TCRdb's copy has only in-frame clones and lacks some. The table lists 95,000 to 150,000 clones, around three quarters of them singletons, with under 15% in the top ten. Sample: PBMCs. The receptors shown here come from a woman aged 60-75 years in good health and CMV-seropositive.

V and J are TRBV29-1 and TRBJ1-1; D possibly corresponds to TRBD1 (5 bases). Trimming cost V 6 bases and J 1 base, with 9 bases left between them. The CDR3 contains 12 residues. Germline loops: CDR1 SQVTM, CDR2 ANQGSEA. CDR3 loop: CSVHRQNTEAFF. The CDR3 DNA reads TGCAGCGTCCACAGGCAGAACACTGAAGCTTTCTTT.

The rearrangement joins TRBV19 to TRBJ1-5; D gene unclear. Germline CDR1 and CDR2: LNHDA and SQIVND (reference sequence). The CDR3 is 15 amino acids. V lost 3 bases and J lost 4, with 13 bases in between. The DNA for the CDR3 is TGTGCCAGTAGTATTCCCGGGAGCCCTAATCAGCCCCAGCATTTT. Translating gives CASSIPGSPNQPQHF.

CDR3 residues: CASSQTPSASSTDTQYF. CDR3 bases: TGTGCCAGCAGCCAAACCCCCTCAGCGTCTAGCACAGATACGCAGTATTTT. The V call is TRBV4-2, the J call TRBJ2-3, with D uncertain. Germline V lookup: CDR1 LGHNA, CDR2 YNFKEQ. The CDR3 runs to 17 residues. Trimming pared 2 bases from V and 0 bases from J, leaving 15 bases between.

This chain uses TRBV15 with TRBJ2-7; D is perhaps TRBD1 (7 bases). The CDR3 sequence is 15 residues long. CDR1 is LNHNV, CDR2 YYDKDF, per germline (reference sequence). V shed 0 bases and J shed 6 bases, with 15 bases lying between them. CDR3 nucleotides: TGTGCCACCAGCAGAGATACCGGCAGGGGGGCCGAGCAGTACTTC. Residues: CATSRDTGRGAEQYF.

The chain uses TRBV28 and TRBJ2-7, with 8 bases fitting TRBD1. Germline CDR1 is MDHEN and CDR2 is SYDVKM. CDR3 length: 15 amino acids. With 5 bases clipped from V and 2 bases from J, the junction kept 8 bases outside the gene matches. The CDR3 DNA reads TGTGCCAGCAGTCTAAACGGACAGGGCACCTACGAGCAGTACTTC. Amino acids: CASSLNGQGTYEQYF.

The gene calls are TRBV6-1 and TRBJ1-1, with TRBD1 identical over 10 bases. Germline V gene data show CDR1 as MNHNS and CDR2 as SASEGT. With 4 bases clipped from V and 2 bases from J, the junction kept 7 bases outside the gene matches. The CDR3 is 16 residues long. The CDR3: CASSVRDRGSNTEAFF. In DNA, the CDR3 is TGTGCCAGCAGTGTCCGGGACAGGGGCTCCAACACTGAAGCTTTCTTT.

The chain is built from TRBV5-4 and TRBJ2-5, with 10 bases that match TRBD2. The DNA end lines up better with TRBJ2-7; the J call may be wrong. The CDR3 contains 17 residues. The germline CDR1 and CDR2 sequences are SGHNT and YYREEE (reference sequence). The CDR3 loop is CASSFGGLAGLAYEQYF. CDR3 in DNA: TGTGCCAGCAGCTTTGGTGGATTAGCGGGACTAGCGTACGAGCAGTACTTC.

This rearrangement joins TRBV4-1 to TRBJ2-1, with 7 bases lining up with TRBD2. Germline V gene lookup returns CDR1 MGHRA and CDR2 YSYEKL. The CDR3 runs 15 residues. J gave up 6 bases and V 1 base, and 6 bases lay outside the gene matches. This CDR3 is CASSQGEGRFNEQFF. The CDR3 bases are TGCGCCAGCAGCCAAGGGGAGGGCCGTTTCAATGAGCAGTTCTTC.

The genes are TRBV9 and TRBJ1-1; perhaps TRBD1 as D (5 bases). The V end was cut by 3 bases, the J end by 1 base, with 10 bases between. The CDR3 loop spans 14 amino acids. The germline V gene encodes CDR1 SGDLS and CDR2 YYNGEE. CDR3 sequence reads: CASSADSRNTEAFF. The CDR3 DNA is TGTGCCAGCAGCGCCGACAGCCGGAACACTGAAGCTTTCTTT.

The gene calls are TRBV15 and TRBJ1-2; 11 bases align to TRBD1. The CDR3 covers 14 residues. J gave up 2 bases and V 8 bases, and 4 bases lay outside the gene matches. Per germline, CDR1 LNHNV and CDR2 YYDKDF (reference sequence). The CDR3 protein is CATGTGGKNYGYTF. In DNA form, the CDR3 reads TGTGCCACCGGGACAGGGGGAAAGAACTATGGCTACACCTTC.

The chain is built from TRBV4-3 and TRBJ1-2, with 8 bases matching TRBD1. CDR1 and CDR2 from the germline V gene are LGHNA and YSLEER. The CDR3 is made up of 13 amino acids. The J segment lost 8 bases and the V segment lost 4 bases, leaving 6 bases of the junction unmatched. The CDR3 spells CASSPRTGRGYTF. CDR3 in DNA: TGCGCCAGCAGCCCGAGGACAGGGAGAGGCTACACCTTC.

The chain joins TRBV18 to TRBJ1-6; weak D call: TRBD1 (5 bases). This CDR3 comprises 17 residues. The V end was cut by 5 bases, the J end by 0 bases, with 14 bases between. The germline V gene encodes CDR1 KGHSH and CDR2 LQKENI. In DNA form, the CDR3 reads TGTGCCAGCTCATTCCGACAGCCCCACTCCTATAATTCACCCCTCCACTTT. This codes for CASSFRQPHSYNSPLHF. Full variable domain (outside the CDR3, taken from reference TRBV18 and TRBJ1-6): NAGVMQNPRHLVRRRGQEARLRCSPMKGHSHVYWYRQLPEEGLKFMVYLQKENIIDESGMPKERFSAEFPKEGPSILRIQQVVRGDSAAYFCASSFRQPHSYNSPLHFGNGTRLTVT.

In its sample, this clone was seen once. The rearrangement uses TRBV4-1 and TRBJ2-3; TRBD2 matches at 9 bases. Germline V gene data show CDR1 as MGHRA and CDR2 as YSYEKL. V was clipped by 2 bases and J by 7 bases; unmatched bases: 10. The length of the CDR3 is 16 residues. The CDR3 nucleotides are TGCGCCAGCAGCCAATTTGGTAGCGGGAGCTCGCATACGCAGTATTTT. Translating gives CASSQFGSGSSHTQYF.

This clone was detected only a few times. This chain uses TRBV6-1 with TRBJ1-1; 7 positions match TRBD1. Germline loops: CDR1 MNHNS, CDR2 SASEGT. V lost 6 bases to trimming and J lost 0 bases; unmatched junction nucleotides: 7. The CDR3 spans 15 residues. The DNA for the CDR3 is TGTGCCAGCAGGAAAATGACAGGGATGAACACTGAAGCTTTCTTT. It is translated as CASRKMTGMNTEAFF.

The chain joins TRBV29-1 to TRBJ2-3, with 8 bases lining up with TRBD2. The CDR3 consists of 14 residues. V trimming: 7 bases; J trimming: 1 base; junction bases outside the gene matches: 7. The germline V gene has CDR1 SQVTM and CDR2 ANQGSEA. For the CDR3, the DNA is TGCAGCGCCACCTCGGGGGGGCGCACAGATACGCAGTATTTT. Its translation: CSATSGGRTDTQYF.

In this sample, this clone turned up a few times. The chain recombines TRBV4-3 with TRBJ2-6, with a possible D match to TRBD1 (6 bases). V lost 4 bases, J lost 0 bases, and 19 bases lay in between. Per germline, CDR1 LGHNA and CDR2 YSLEER. The CDR3 totals 19 residues. In nucleotides, the CDR3 is TGCGCCAGCAGCCCGAGAGGGAGCAGGGGACGCTCTGGGGCCAACGTCCTGACTTTC. As protein: CASSPRGSRGRSGANVLTF.

The V call is TRBV10-1, the J call TRBJ1-2; D is ambiguous. This CDR3 is built from 14 residues. Germline CDR1 reads WNHNN; CDR2 reads SYGVQD (reference sequence). V was clipped by 3 bases and J by 4 bases, with 12 bases between them. CDR3 in amino acids: CASSEPMHFYGYTF. CDR3 sequence (DNA): TGCGCCAGCAGTGAACCCATGCACTTCTATGGCTACACCTTC.

In its sample, this clone was seen a few times. The genes are TRBV13 and TRBJ1-3, with D maybe TRBD1 (6 bases). Germline CDR1 and CDR2: PRHDT and FYEKMQ (reference sequence). V shed 0 bases and J shed 4 bases, with 7 bases lying between them. This CDR3 is 14 amino acids long. As DNA, the CDR3 is TGTGCCAGCAGCTTAGGCAGGGGAGGAAACACCATATATTTT. Translation: CASSLGRGGNTIYF.

The chain couples TRBV13 to TRBJ2-7; 7 nucleotides match TRBD1. Germline loops: CDR1 PRHDT, CDR2 FYEKMQ (reference sequence). V dropped 5 bases and J dropped 0; count of bases not matched to a gene: 13. The CDR3 covers 17 residues. CDR3 protein: CASSGPADRVGSYEQYF. The CDR3 region has the DNA TGTGCCAGCAGCGGCCCGGCAGACAGGGTTGGCTCCTACGAGCAGTACTTC.

Comments on this clone: Germline and junction disagree at one end, which may indicate a read error. This chain connects TRBV20-1 to TRBJ1-2, with D unresolved. CDR1 is DFQATT, CDR2 SNEGSKA, per germline (reference sequence). The CDR3 consists of 11 residues. The CDR3 loop reads CNAEGSYGYTF. In nucleotides, the CDR3 is TGCAATGCTGAAGGGAGCTATGGCTACACCTTC.